This entry concerns a single T cell receptor beta chain. The CDR3 sequence is 15 residues long. Germline CDR1 and CDR2: LNHNV and YYDKDF (reference sequence). The data originate from a study of blood T cells in healthy people across ages. Primers used in a second PCR of about 7 to 11 cycles were a sample-barcoded 5' primer and a J-beta primer mix. TCRdb re-called the 5' RACE reads through MiXCR, storing one row per CDR3 protein. The repertoire includes roughly 700,000 distinct CDR3 sequences, 20% to 25% of them detected once, and 9% to 9.5% sits in the top ten. This same sample was also taken into another study, of T cells of mothers and their children. That report notes: Related pairs of mothers and children showed slightly higher, non-significant overlap versus unrelated pairs.

The sequenced sample consisted of blood. The sequence was obtained from a boy aged 10-17 years in good health. J is TRBJ2-5 and V is TRBV15; D may match TRBD1 or TRBD2 (5 bases each). The J call could be wrong; TRBJ2-1 is a better fit for the DNA end. The CDR3, as DNA: TGTGCCACCAGCAGAGAGCTAGCAAGGGGAAATGAGCAGTTCTTC. This gives the protein CATSRELARGNEQFF.